This T cell receptor (beta chain) was obtained from a study of human T cells and chemical hapten exposure. From germline, CDR1 is SQVTM and CDR2 ANQGSEA. CDR3 size: 13 residues. The V gene lost 6 bases and the J gene lost 5 bases, with 15 bases spanning the gap. TCRdb reanalysed the RACE reads using MiXCR and keeps one entry per CDR3 protein. In the table there are about 190,000 distinct CDR3 sequences, 24% of which are singletons. This clonotype occurred a few times. Indicated time point: patch test 3, about 24 weeks after DPC sensitization. Treatment of the sample: therapeutic diphenylcyclopropenone sensitization with weekly scalp DPC.

The source material was whole blood, sampled in connection with sensitization to the hapten diphenylcyclopropenone (DPC). J is TRBJ2-3 and V is TRBV29-1; weak D call: TRBD1 (7 bases). This clonotype originated in a woman aged 40 to 55 with alopecia areata. Some clones in this sample may be carry-over from other donors' samples. CDR3 residues: CSVDYQGGDTQYF. DNA for the CDR3: TGCAGCGTAGACTACCAGGGGGGAGATACGCAGTATTTT.